These 32 T cell receptor beta chains were sequenced from one sample in a study of PD-L1 blockade in urothelial cancer. Produced via immunoSEQ multiplex PCR; TCRdb's table is partial and in-frame only. The profile shows 45,000 or so clones, 88% of them singletons. The sequencing used PBMCs, collected around atezolizumab (anti-PD-L1) treatment. The receptors shown here come from a man older than 75 with urothelial cancer.

The J gene is TRBJ2-5, the V gene TRBV4-2; 7 bases agree with TRBD2. The V segment lost 0 bases and the J segment 7 bases; nucleotides outside the gene matches: 8. The CDR3 is 15 amino acids. Germline CDR1 is LGHNA and CDR2 is YNFKEQ. CDR3 sequence reads: CASSQELAAPGTQYF. The CDR3 nucleotides are TGTGCCAGCAGCCAAGAGCTAGCGGCCCCAGGGACCCAGTACTTC.

The chain has TRBV11-2 and TRBJ2-1; 11 nucleotides match TRBD2. CDR3 length: 15 amino acids. The V gene's germline CDR1 is SGHAT and CDR2 FQNNGV. The V and J ends lost 2 bases and 7 bases, in that order; junction bases with no gene match: 4. The CDR3 DNA sequence: TGTGCCAGCAGCTTAACTAGCGGGAGTAGGAATGAGCAGTTCTTC. Its protein is CASSLTSGSRNEQFF. Using reference TRBV11-2 and TRBJ2-1 for the parts outside the CDR3, the full variable domain is EAGVAQSPRYKIIEKRQSVAFWCNPISGHATLYWYQQILGQGPKLLIQFQNNGVVDDSQLPKDRFSAERLKGVDSTLKIQPAKLEDSAVYLCASSLTSGSRNEQFFGPGTRLTVL.

The chain carries TRBV7-2 and TRBJ1-5, with TRBD1 matching 8 bases. Trimming cost V 5 bases and J 7 bases; bases outside gene matches: 7. The germline CDR1 and CDR2 sequences are SGHTA and FQGNSA. CDR3 size: 14 residues. The CDR3 sequence is CASSLDRGGQPQHF. The CDR3 DNA sequence: TGTGCCAGCAGCCTAGACAGGGGTGGACAGCCCCAGCATTTT.

The chain recombines TRBV28 with TRBJ2-5; 13 bases match TRBD2. Looked up from germline, CDR1 is MDHEN and CDR2 is SYDVKM. V was clipped by 5 bases and J by 6 bases; unmatched bases: 12. The CDR3 is 17 amino acids. CDR3 in DNA: TGTGCCAGCAGTCTTCCCGGGACTAGCGGGATAACGAAGACCCAGTACTTC. Translated, it gives CASSLPGTSGITKTQYF.

The chain couples TRBV7-9 to TRBJ2-1; 11 bases are a match to TRBD2. V shed 3 bases, J shed 9 bases, and the junction held 7 bases outside the gene matches. The CDR3 covers 15 residues. Germline V gene data show CDR1 as SEHNR and CDR2 as FQNEAQ (reference sequence). The CDR3 spells CASSLPTSGMVEQFF. DNA for the CDR3: TGTGCCAGCAGCTTGCCGACTAGCGGGATGGTTGAGCAGTTCTTC.

The chain is built from TRBV7-2 and TRBJ1-5; TRBD1 matches 8 bases. Germline V gives CDR1 SGHTA, CDR2 FQGNSA. The CDR3 runs to 15 residues. V was pared by 5 bases and J by 4 bases, with 7 bases of the junction left unmatched. CDR3 protein: CASSIQGAGNQPQHF. CDR3 in DNA: TGTGCCAGCAGCATCCAGGGGGCCGGTAATCAGCCCCAGCATTTT.

This chain joins TRBV7-2 and TRBJ1-2; 8 positions match TRBD1. Trimming removed 5 bases from V and 4 bases from J; junction bases left unmatched: 6. CDR1 and CDR2 from the germline V gene are SGHTA and FQGNSA. There are 14 residues in the CDR3. CDR3 residues: CASSVGQGPYGYTF. The CDR3 nucleotides are TGTGCCAGCAGCGTCGGACAGGGCCCCTATGGCTACACCTTC.

The V call is TRBV11-2, the J call TRBJ2-7, with D perhaps TRBD2 (6 bases). Trimming left V 0 bases short and J 7 bases short, with 16 bases between. Germline V gives CDR1 SGHAT, CDR2 FQNNGV. This CDR3 contains 15 residues. The CDR3 is CASSLDSTAGREQYF. As DNA, the CDR3 is TGTGCCAGCAGCTTAGATTCGACAGCTGGGAGGGAGCAGTACTTC.

The rearrangement joins TRBV7-7 to TRBJ2-5; TRBD2 matches at 14 bases. Germline V CDR1 and CDR2: SSHAT, FNYEAQ (reference sequence). There are 18 residues in the CDR3. J gave up 4 bases and V 4 bases, and 11 bases lay outside the gene matches. In DNA form, the CDR3 reads TGTGCCAGCAGCTCTCAACCAGGGACTAGCGGGAGTGGAGAGACCCAGTACTTC. Amino acids: CASSSQPGTSGSGETQYF.

This rearrangement joins TRBV19 to TRBJ1-1; D unresolved. Trimming left V 7 bases short and J 10 bases short, with 19 bases between. Germline V gives CDR1 LNHDA, CDR2 SQIVND (reference sequence). This CDR3 has 13 amino acids. This CDR3 reads CASKTPREDGAFF. The DNA for the CDR3 is TGTGCCAGTAAAACCCCGCGGGAGGACGGAGCTTTCTTT. Drawing the rest from reference TRBV19 and TRBJ1-1, the complete variable domain is DGGITQSPKYLFRKEGQNVTLSCEQNLNHDAMYWYRQDPGQGLRLIYYSQIVNDFQKGDIAEGYSVSREKKESFPLTVTSAQKNPTAFYLCASKTPREDGAFFGQGTRLTVV.

The chain has TRBV4-3 and TRBJ2-5; D perhaps matches TRBD1 (5 bases). V was pared by 0 bases and J by 2 bases, with 13 bases between. This CDR3 is 16 amino acids long. CDR1 LGHNA and CDR2 YSLEER come from the germline V gene. The CDR3 nucleotides read TGCGCCAGCAGCCAAGAGGCCTTGGGGCCACAAGAGACCCAGTACTTC. This translates into CASSQEALGPQETQYF.

J is TRBJ2-7 and V is TRBV5-6; 15 positions match TRBD2. The CDR3 covers 15 residues. In germline, CDR1 is SGHDT, CDR2 YYEEEE. V lost 1 base and J lost 12; bases outside the gene matches: 8. CDR3 nucleotides: TGTGCCAGCAGCTTGCGGACTAGCGGGAGGGCCATTCCGTACTTC. Translation: CASSLRTSGRAIPYF.

The rearrangement links TRBV27 to TRBJ1-1; perhaps TRBD1 as D (5 bases). The V end was cut by 8 bases, the J end by 3 bases, with 16 bases between. This CDR3 has 14 amino acids. CDR1 and CDR2 from the germline V gene are MNHEY and SMNVEV (reference sequence). The CDR3 reads CASARAGGDTEAFF. CDR3 sequence (DNA): TGTGCCAGCGCCAGGGCCGGCGGGGACACTGAAGCTTTCTTT.

The chain is built from TRBV28 and TRBJ2-7; 9 positions agree with TRBD1. The CDR3 length is 14 residues. Germline V CDR1 and CDR2: MDHEN, SYDVKM. Trimming removed 4 bases from V and 1 base from J; junction bases left unmatched: 2. The CDR3 spells CASSSGTGSYEQYF. CDR3 coding DNA: TGTGCCAGCAGTTCCGGGACAGGGTCCTACGAGCAGTACTTC.

In regard to this clone: This specimen includes other DNA sequences encoding the same CDR3. The chain uses TRBV6-5 and TRBJ2-7; tentative D call: TRBD1 (6 bases). CDR1 and CDR2 (germline): MNHEY, SVGAGI. This CDR3 has 14 residues. With 9 bases removed from V and 1 base from J, the gap between germline ends came to 16 bases. The CDR3 DNA sequence: TGTGCCAGTAGGGGTACAGGGCTATCCTACGAGCAGTACTTC. Amino acid sequence: CASRGTGLSYEQYF.

The J gene is TRBJ2-2, the V gene TRBV9; 9 nucleotides line up with TRBD2. This CDR3 has 15 residues. The J segment lost 4 bases and the V segment lost 2 bases, leaving 3 bases of the junction unmatched. The germline V gene has CDR1 SGDLS and CDR2 YYNGEE. The CDR3 loop is CASSVSGSPTGELFF. In nucleotides, the CDR3 is TGTGCCAGCAGCGTTAGCGGGAGCCCCACCGGGGAGCTGTTTTTT.

This chain joins TRBV5-1 and TRBJ2-1; 12 bases map to TRBD2. With V trimmed by 1 base and J by 7 bases, 6 bases remained unmatched. In germline, CDR1 is SGHRS, CDR2 YFSETQ. The CDR3 has 16 amino acids. CDR3 region: CASSLSLAGGENEQFF. CDR3 nucleotide sequence: TGCGCCAGCAGCTTGAGTCTAGCGGGAGGGGAGAATGAGCAGTTCTTC.

V usage is TRBV4-1 and J usage is TRBJ1-2; the D gene is possibly TRBD1 (6 bases). Trimming took off 2 bases at V and 1 base at J, with 11 bases between the two ends. The CDR3 consists of 15 residues. Germline lookup yields CDR1 MGHRA and CDR2 YSYEKL. The CDR3 loop is CASSQRVDSNYGYTF. CDR3 DNA: TGCGCCAGCAGCCAAAGGGTGGACAGTAACTATGGCTACACCTTC.

The CDR3 DNA sequence: TGTGCCAGCAGCCCCAAAGAGGCCCGCTACGAGCAGTACTTC. This gives the protein CASSPKEARYEQYF. V gene TRBV14 combines with J gene TRBJ2-7; D is undetermined. V was cut by 4 bases and J by 3 bases, with 13 bases left in between. Germline V gene lookup returns CDR1 SGHDN and CDR2 FVKESK. The CDR3 has 14 residues.

V usage is TRBV5-6 and J usage is TRBJ2-3; D perhaps matches TRBD1 (5 bases). The CDR3 totals 12 residues. V dropped 7 bases and J dropped 4 bases, with 10 bases sitting between them. Per the germline V gene, CDR1 is SGHDT and CDR2 is YYEEEE. The CDR3 reads CASCRVPDTQYF. CDR3 sequence (DNA): TGTGCCAGCTGCAGGGTCCCAGATACGCAGTATTTT. The full variable domain, with the rest looked up from reference TRBV5-6 and TRBJ2-3, is DAGVTQSPTHLIKTRGQQVTLRCSPKSGHDTVSWYQQALGQGPQFIFQYYEEEERQRGNFPDRFSGHQFPNYSSELNVNALLLGDSALYLCASCRVPDTQYFGPGTRLTVL.

This chain uses TRBV4-1 with TRBJ2-3; TRBD2 aligns across 11 bases. CDR1 and CDR2 (germline): MGHRA, YSYEKL. The CDR3 totals 17 residues. J lost 4 bases, V lost 0 bases, and 6 bases had no gene match. For the CDR3, the DNA is TGCGCCAGCAGCCAAGAAGATAGCGGGAGGGCGGCAGATACGCAGTATTTT. Its translation is CASSQEDSGRAADTQYF.

CDR3 in DNA: TGCAGCGTTGAAAGGGGGATGGGGGGGAGCTCCTACGAGCAGTACTTC. Protein: CSVERGMGGSSYEQYF. The J gene is TRBJ2-7, the V gene TRBV29-1, with D possibly TRBD2 on 7 matching bases. Trimming removed 2 bases from V and 0 bases from J, with 17 bases in between. Germline-derived CDR1 and CDR2 are SQVTM and ANQGSEA. The CDR3 totals 16 residues.

This clone was found a few times. The gene calls are TRBV6-5 and TRBJ2-7; 12 bases fit TRBD2. Looked up from germline, CDR1 is MNHEY and CDR2 is SVGAGI. The CDR3 consists of 15 residues. Trimming at V came to 6 bases and at J to 6 bases, leaving 9 bases not matched to a gene. The CDR3 loop reads CASSQRLAGAFEQYF. The DNA for the CDR3 is TGTGCCAGCAGCCAACGACTAGCGGGGGCTTTCGAGCAGTACTTC.

This sequence joins TRBV28 and TRBJ2-7; 7 bases fit TRBD1. The germline V gene encodes CDR1 MDHEN and CDR2 SYDVKM. V lost 6 bases, J lost 1 base, and 3 bases stayed unmatched. This CDR3 comprises 13 residues. The CDR3 protein is CASRGTVSYEQYF. In DNA, the CDR3 is TGTGCCAGCAGGGGGACAGTATCCTACGAGCAGTACTTC. The full variable domain, with the rest looked up from reference TRBV28 and TRBJ2-7, is DVKVTQSSRYLVKRTGEKVFLECVQDMDHENMFWYRQDPGLGLRLIYFSYDVKMKEKGDIPEGYSVSREKKERFSLILESASTNQTSMYLCASRGTVSYEQYFGPGTRLTVT.

The rearrangement joins TRBV11-2 to TRBJ2-3, with TRBD1 matching over 8 bases. V dropped 0 bases and J dropped 0; count of bases not matched to a gene: 2. CDR1 SGHAT and CDR2 FQNNGV come from the germline V gene. The CDR3 loop spans 16 amino acids. This CDR3 is CASSLDRTGSTDTQYF. The CDR3 nucleotides are TGTGCCAGCAGCTTAGATAGGACAGGGAGCACAGATACGCAGTATTTT.

V usage is TRBV6-5 and J usage is TRBJ2-5; TRBD2 aligns across 7 bases. V lost 6 bases and J lost 9; bases outside the gene matches: 13. The CDR3 consists of 14 residues. The germline gives CDR1 MNHEY, CDR2 SVGAGI. CDR3 nucleotides: TGTGCCAGCAGAACCGGGACTACTAACGGGCCCCAGTACTTC. Translation: CASRTGTTNGPQYF.

In DNA, the CDR3 is TGTGCCAGCAGCTTAGTCTACGAAGCGGGAGGGCGTAAGCAGTTCTTC. As protein: CASSLVYEAGGRKQFF. This chain joins TRBV7-2 and TRBJ2-1; 10 bases align to TRBD2. The J segment lost 11 bases and the V segment lost 1 base, leaving 11 bases of the junction unmatched. This CDR3 comprises 16 residues. CDR1 and CDR2 from the germline V gene are SGHTA and FQGNSA.

CDR3 coding DNA: TGTGCCAGCAATCGTCCCGGGACTAGCGCGCACTCCTACAATGAGCAGTTCTTC. Protein sequence: CASNRPGTSAHSYNEQFF. The chain is built from TRBV2 and TRBJ2-1, with 10 bases matching TRBD2. The junction had 12 bases not matched to a gene; V was cut back by 7 bases and J by 0 bases. Germline V gives CDR1 SNHLY, CDR2 FYNNEI. The CDR3 covers 18 residues. The full variable domain, with the rest looked up from reference TRBV2 and TRBJ2-1, is EPEVTQTPSHQVTQMGQEVILRCVPISNHLYFYWYRQILGQKVEFLVSFYNNEISEKSEIFDDQFSVERPDGSNFTLKIRSTKLEDSAMYFCASNRPGTSAHSYNEQFFGPGTRLTVL.

This rearrangement joins TRBV27 to TRBJ2-1, with TRBD1 matching 9 bases. J was trimmed by 7 bases and V by 2 bases; bases with no gene match: 3. The CDR3 extends over 14 amino acids. The germline gives CDR1 MNHEY, CDR2 SMNVEV (reference sequence). The CDR3 region has the DNA TGTGCCAGCAGTTTAGGACAGGGGACTAATGAGCAGTTCTTC. The encoded protein is CASSLGQGTNEQFF.

This clone came up a few times. V usage is TRBV19 and J usage is TRBJ2-7; D is possibly TRBD1 (5 bases). The CDR3 consists of 14 residues. The ends were cut back, 4 bases at V and 0 bases at J, with 10 bases in the middle. The germline V gene has CDR1 LNHDA and CDR2 SQIVND (reference sequence). The CDR3 spells CASSTGPYSYEQYF. The CDR3 DNA reads as TGTGCCAGTAGTACAGGGCCCTACTCCTACGAGCAGTACTTC.

A single count supports this clone. The CDR3 DNA is TGTGCCAGCACCGGACAGGGCTATGGCTACACCTTC. Its translation: CASTGQGYGYTF. The chain has TRBV28 and TRBJ1-2, with 8 nucleotides matching TRBD1. Trimming removed 7 bases from V and 4 bases from J; junction bases left unmatched: 2. Germline V gives CDR1 MDHEN, CDR2 SYDVKM. This CDR3 contains 12 residues.

This clone has only one observation. The chain has TRBV18 and TRBJ1-1, with no clear D. The V gene lost 3 bases and the J gene lost 1 base, with 9 bases spanning the gap. This CDR3 is built from 14 residues. Looked up from germline, CDR1 is KGHSH and CDR2 is LQKENI. In nucleotides, the CDR3 is TGTGCCAGCTCACCCCCGAGCGCGAACACTGAAGCTTTCTTT. The encoded protein is CASSPPSANTEAFF.